Sequencing of this T cell receptor (beta chain) was carried out in a study of monozygotic twins with inflammatory bowel disease. Notes on the study in general: Twin concordance left repertoire similarity unchanged, with limited power a possible explanation for this lack of difference. Support was absent for any single strong signal or clonotype linked to IBD. T cell subtypes that differed could not be told apart.

From germline, CDR1 is SGHRS and CDR2 YFSETQ. The CDR3 totals 12 residues. Incorporation of UMIs carrying a 6-nucleotide sample barcode was performed by template switching. TCRdb re-called the 5' RACE reads and gives one entry per CDR3 protein, without DNA. Recorded for this sample: approximately 330,000 distinct CDR3 sequences. Points on this clonotype: Its antigen remains unknown.

The receptor's source is a human donor with ulcerative colitis or Crohn's disease, or a healthy co-twin of an affected twin (not recorded which). Specimen: blood. The chain carries TRBV5-1 and TRBJ1-2. The CDR3 reads CASTGTNYGYTF. Filled out from reference TRBV5-1 and TRBJ1-2, the complete variable domain reads KAGVTQTPRYLIKTRGQQVTLSCSPISGHRSVSWYQQTPGQGLQFLFEYFSETQRNKGNFPGRFSGRQFSNSRSEMNVSTLELGDSALYLCASTGTNYGYTFGSGTRLTVV.